This T cell receptor beta chain came from a study of CD8+ T cells in alopecia areata. Extracted RNA was reverse transcribed into cDNA, the sequencing template. Clones were read by immunoSEQ multiplex PCR, and TCRdb kept only the in-frame ones, dropping some. The sample holds about 160,000 clones, around 47% seen once. Separation by sorting yielded CD4+ and CD8+ T cells from PBMCs. The CDR3 has 15 residues. Looked up from germline, CDR1 is MDHEN and CDR2 is SYDVKM. Trimming removed 3 bases at V and 1 base at J, with 11 bases between. The chain has TRBV28 and TRBJ2-3; D is unresolved. Sequenced material: CD4+ T cells sorted from blood. The TCR was taken from a human donor with alopecia areata. The CDR3 is CASSFRRLGTDTQYF. Here the CDR3 DNA reads TGTGCCAGCAGTTTTCGCCGATTGGGCACAGATACGCAGTATTTT. Using reference TRBV28 and TRBJ2-3 for the parts outside the CDR3, the full variable domain is DVKVTQSSRYLVKRTGEKVFLECVQDMDHENMFWYRQDPGLGLRLIYFSYDVKMKEKGDIPEGYSVSREKKERFSLILESASTNQTSMYLCASSFRRLGTDTQYFGPGTRLTVL.